This is a list of T cell receptor beta chains from one sample in a study of tumor and adjacent non-tumor tissue in lung cancer. One entry per CDR3 protein, called by TCRdb with MiXCR from the multiplex PCR reads. The table lists more than 55,000 distinct CDR3 sequences, around 80% of them singletons. Material for sequencing was distant non-tumor lung tissue. The receptors derive from a man aged 55-75 years with non-small cell lung cancer. Each CDR3 is given with its conserved first and last residue. The D gene is left open where the match is weak. Clone size is not always given. Where it is, it says once, few, many or a class for expanded clones.

clone_size d_call j_call v_call cdr3_aa cdr3_nt
. . TRBJ2-7 TRBV7-7 CANSLELQGEQYF TGTGCCAATAGCTTAGAGTTGCAGGGCGAGCAATACTTC
. . TRBJ1-5 TRBV19 CASSPRVLNQPQHF TGTGCCAGTAGTCCCCGGGTGCTCAATCAGCCCCAGCATTTT
medium-sized TRBD1 TRBJ1-2 TRBV5-6 CASSGATGINYGYTF TGTGCCAGCAGCGGCGCGACAGGGATTAACTATGGCTACACCTTC
many . TRBJ2-2 TRBV7-9 CASSLSSGSGELFF TGTGCCAGCAGCTTATCCTCAGGGTCCGGGGAGCTGTTTTTT
many . TRBJ1-5 TRBV6-5 CASSRTVDSNQPQHF TGTGCCAGCAGCCGTACAGTTGATAGCAATCAGCCCCAGCATTTT
. TRBD2 TRBJ2-1 TRBV20-1 CSVEPGLAGGPWGNEQFF TGCAGTGTTGAACCGGGACTAGCGGGAGGCCCATGGGGCAATGAACAGTTCTTC
few . TRBJ1-5 TRBV20-1 CSAIGQNNQPQHF TGCAGTGCTATCGGACAGAACAATCAGCCCCAGCATTTT
. TRBD1 TRBJ2-7 TRBV5-5 CASSGPGGDLMVHEQYF TGTGCCAGCAGTGGCCCAGGGGGTGACCTTATGGTGCACGAGCAGTATTTC
. . TRBJ2-7 TRBV11-3 CASSLNAEQYF TGTGCCAGCAGCCTAAACGCCGAGCAGTACTTC
. . TRBJ2-5 TRBV29-1 CSVEDETVEIQYF TGCAGCGTTGAAGATGAGACGGTAGAGATCCAGTACTTC
many . TRBJ2-7 TRBV28 CASSLAGTEQYF TGTGCCAGCAGTTTAGCGGGGACCGAGCAGTACTTC
. TRBD2 TRBJ2-2 TRBV10-3 CAISERLAGGVGEMFF TGTGCCATCAGTGAACGACTAGCGGGAGGTGTCGGGGAGATGTTTTTT
once . TRBJ1-1 TRBV6-5 CAICYGGQVSTEALF TGTGCCATCTGTTACGGCGGTCAGGTGTCCACTGAAGCTTTATTT
. TRBD1 TRBJ2-7 TRBV4-2 CASSPTGGMDKQYF TGTGCCAGCAGCCCAACAGGGGGTATGGACAAGCAGTACTTC
. . TRBJ1-1 TRBV6-5 CASVGNGEAFF TGTGCCAGCGTTGGAAATGGTGAAGCTTTCTTT
few TRBD2 TRBJ2-1 TRBV29-1 CSVRLAGYNEQFF TGCAGCGTGAGACTAGCGGGCTACAATGAGCAGTTCTTT
many TRBD2 TRBJ2-1 TRBV20-1 CSAIDGRVANEQFF TGCAGTGCTATCGACGGGAGGGTCGCCAATGAGCAGTTCTTC
many TRBD2 TRBJ2-1 TRBV20-1 CSARALAGGLRTYNEQFF TGCAGTGCTAGAGCCCTAGCGGGAGGGTTGAGGACCTACAATGAGCAGTTCTTC
. . TRBJ2-2 TRBV11-1 CASSYTSGIGSCFF .
once . TRBJ2-2 TRBV14 CTSSQDQDLFTWELFF TGTACCAGCAGCCAAGATCAGGATCTTTTCACCTGGGAGCTGTTTTTT
. . TRBJ2-3 TRBV6-1 CASNESGGNTDTQYF TGTGCCAGCAATGAGAGTGGCGGGAATACAGATACGCAGTATTTC
. . TRBJ2-4 TRBV28 CATSLYPLPKNIQYF TGTGCCACCAGTTTATACCCCTTACCCAAAAACATTCAGTACTTC
. TRBD1 TRBJ2-1 TRBV12-3/TRBV12-4 CASTTHGTARDEQFF TGTGCCAGCACCACTCACGGGACAGCGAGGGATGAGCAATTCTTC
once TRBD2 TRBJ2-7 TRBV6-2/TRBV6-3 CAGRPWGESREAPLVQYF TGTGCCGGCAGACCATGGGGGGAAAGCCGGGAGGCCCCCCTCGTGCAGTACTTC
. TRBD2 TRBJ2-7 TRBV20-1 CSATGTSGTFDGQYF TGCAGTGCTACAGGGACTAGCGGGACATTCGACGGGCAGTACTTC
. . TRBJ1-1 TRBV29-1 CSFDRPGLNTEAFF TGCAGCTTTGATAGGCCTGGGCTGAACACTGAAGCTTTCTTT
. TRBD2 TRBJ2-7 TRBV4-2 CASSQEGAGVSHGQYF TGTGCCAGCAGCCAAGAAGGGGCGGGAGTGTCCCACGGGCAGTACTTC
. . TRBJ1-1 TRBV6-5 CAISQTAMRGTEAFF TGTGCCATCAGTCAGACCGCCATGCGTGGAACTGAAGCTTTCTTT
. . TRBJ2-7 TRBV4-2 CSSSQERRAYEQYF TGTTCCAGCAGCCAAGAACGGAGGGCTTACGAGCAGTACTTC
. TRBD2 TRBJ2-3 TRBV11-1 CASSMTSVASTDTQYF TGTGCCAGCAGCATGACTAGCGTGGCCAGCACAGATACACAGTATTTT
. . TRBJ2-7 TRBV4-2 CASSRSESSASYEQYF TGTGCCAGCAGCAGGAGCGAGAGTAGCGCCTCCTATGAGCAGTACTTC
many . TRBJ2-7 TRBV5-6 CASSPRDGLSYEQYF TGTGCCAGCAGCCCCCGGGACGGCCTCTCCTACGAGCAGTACTTC
. . TRBJ2-2 TRBV11-2 CTSSLGSAGELFF TGTACCAGCAGCTTAGGTTCAGCAGGGGAGCTGTTTTTT
. . TRBJ2-2 TRBV5-4 CDSSSRTVNTGEPFF TGTGACAGCAGCTCCCGGACGGTTAACACCGGGGAGCCGTTTTTT
. TRBD2 TRBJ2-5 TRBV29-1 CSMAGLVGEFGETQYF TGCAGCATGGCGGGACTAGTGGGAGAATTCGGTGAGACCCAGTACTTC
. . TRBJ1-1 TRBV12-3/TRBV12-4 CASSLIVHTEAFF TGTGCCAGCAGTTTGATCGTGCATACTGAAGCTTTCTTT
once TRBD2 TRBJ2-1 TRBV11-1 CASSSSFGGAYNEQLF TGTGCTAGCAGCTCCTCTTTCGGGGGGGCCTACAATGAGCAGTTATTC
. . TRBJ1-2 TRBV4-1 CASSQAGTKGRYIF TGCGCCAGCAGCCAGGCCGGGACGAAGGGTCGCTACATCTTC